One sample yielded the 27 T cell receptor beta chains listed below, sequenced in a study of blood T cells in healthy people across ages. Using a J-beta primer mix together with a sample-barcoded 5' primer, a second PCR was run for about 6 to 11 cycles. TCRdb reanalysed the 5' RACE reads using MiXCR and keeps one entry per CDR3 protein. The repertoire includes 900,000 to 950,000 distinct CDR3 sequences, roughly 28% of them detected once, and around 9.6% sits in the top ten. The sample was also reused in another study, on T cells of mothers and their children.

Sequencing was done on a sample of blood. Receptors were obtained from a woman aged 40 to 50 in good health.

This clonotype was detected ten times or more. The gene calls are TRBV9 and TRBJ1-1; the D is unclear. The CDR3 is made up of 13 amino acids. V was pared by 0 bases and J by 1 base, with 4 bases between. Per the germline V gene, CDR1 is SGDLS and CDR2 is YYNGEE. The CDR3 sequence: CASSVASNTEAFF. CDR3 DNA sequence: TGTGCCAGCAGCGTAGCTTCGAACACTGAAGCTTTCTTT.

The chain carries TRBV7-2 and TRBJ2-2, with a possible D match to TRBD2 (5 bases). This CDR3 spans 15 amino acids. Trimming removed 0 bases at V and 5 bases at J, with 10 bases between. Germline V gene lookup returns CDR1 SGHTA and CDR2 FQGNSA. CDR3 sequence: CASSLAGMGTGELFF. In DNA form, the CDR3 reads TGTGCCAGCAGCTTAGCCGGGATGGGGACCGGGGAGCTGTTTTTT.

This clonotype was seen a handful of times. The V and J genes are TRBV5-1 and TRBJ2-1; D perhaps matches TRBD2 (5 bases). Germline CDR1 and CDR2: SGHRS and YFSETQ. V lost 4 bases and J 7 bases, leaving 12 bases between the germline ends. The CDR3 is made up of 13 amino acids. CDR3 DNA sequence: TGCGCCAGCAGCCCCGGGGTGGGTAATGAGCAGTTCTTC. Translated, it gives CASSPGVGNEQFF.

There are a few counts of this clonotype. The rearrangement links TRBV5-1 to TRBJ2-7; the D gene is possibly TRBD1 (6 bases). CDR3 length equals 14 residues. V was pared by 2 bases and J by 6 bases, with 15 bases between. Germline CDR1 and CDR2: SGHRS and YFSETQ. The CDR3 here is CASSLTGRNSEQYF. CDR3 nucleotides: TGCGCCAGCAGCTTAACAGGGCGAAACAGCGAGCAGTACTTC. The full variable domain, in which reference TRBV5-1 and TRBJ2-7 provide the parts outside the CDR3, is KAGVTQTPRYLIKTRGQQVTLSCSPISGHRSVSWYQQTPGQGLQFLFEYFSETQRNKGNFPGRFSGRQFSNSRSEMNVSTLELGDSALYLCASSLTGRNSEQYFGPGTRLTVT.

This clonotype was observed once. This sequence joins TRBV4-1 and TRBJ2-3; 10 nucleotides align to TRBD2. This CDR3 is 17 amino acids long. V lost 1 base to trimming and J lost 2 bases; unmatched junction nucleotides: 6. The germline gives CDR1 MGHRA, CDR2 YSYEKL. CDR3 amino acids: CASSQAGLAEYTDTQYF. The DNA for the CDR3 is TGCGCCAGCAGCCAAGCCGGACTAGCGGAGTACACAGATACGCAGTATTTT.

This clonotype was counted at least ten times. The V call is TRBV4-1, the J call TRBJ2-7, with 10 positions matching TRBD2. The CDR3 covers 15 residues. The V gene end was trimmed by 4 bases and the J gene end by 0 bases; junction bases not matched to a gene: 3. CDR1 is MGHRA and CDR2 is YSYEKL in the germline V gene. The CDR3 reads CASSPSGGRSYEQYF. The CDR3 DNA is TGCGCCAGCAGCCCTAGCGGGGGTCGCTCCTACGAGCAGTACTTC.

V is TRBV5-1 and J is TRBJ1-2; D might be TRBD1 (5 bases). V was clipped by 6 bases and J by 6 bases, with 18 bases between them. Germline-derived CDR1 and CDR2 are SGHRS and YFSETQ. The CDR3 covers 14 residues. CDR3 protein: CASKDPGRGDGYTF. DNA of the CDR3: TGCGCCAGCAAGGATCCGGGACGAGGAGATGGCTACACCTTC.

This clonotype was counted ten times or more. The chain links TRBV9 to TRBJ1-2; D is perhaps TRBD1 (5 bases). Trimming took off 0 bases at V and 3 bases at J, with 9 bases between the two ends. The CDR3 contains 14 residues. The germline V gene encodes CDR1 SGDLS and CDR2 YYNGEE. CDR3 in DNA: TGTGCCAGCAGCGTAGATAGGGACTACTATGGCTACACCTTC. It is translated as CASSVDRDYYGYTF.

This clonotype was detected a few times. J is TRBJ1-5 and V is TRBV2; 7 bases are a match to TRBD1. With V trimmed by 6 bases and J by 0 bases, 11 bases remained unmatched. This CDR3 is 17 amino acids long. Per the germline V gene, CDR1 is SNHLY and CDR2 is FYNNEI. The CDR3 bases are TGTGCCAGCAGGGAGAACAGGGGAAGGGATAGCAATCAGCCCCAGCATTTT. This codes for CASRENRGRDSNQPQHF. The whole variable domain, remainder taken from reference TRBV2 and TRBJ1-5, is EPEVTQTPSHQVTQMGQEVILRCVPISNHLYFYWYRQILGQKVEFLVSFYNNEISEKSEIFDDQFSVERPDGSNFTLKIRSTKLEDSAMYFCASRENRGRDSNQPQHFGDGTRLSIL.

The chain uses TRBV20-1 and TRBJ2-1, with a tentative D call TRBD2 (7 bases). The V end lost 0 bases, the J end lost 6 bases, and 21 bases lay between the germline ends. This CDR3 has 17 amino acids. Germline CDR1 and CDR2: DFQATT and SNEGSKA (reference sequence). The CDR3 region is CSARDPWGRERSNEQFF. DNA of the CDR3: TGCAGTGCTAGAGATCCATGGGGGCGGGAGAGAAGCAATGAGCAGTTCTTC.

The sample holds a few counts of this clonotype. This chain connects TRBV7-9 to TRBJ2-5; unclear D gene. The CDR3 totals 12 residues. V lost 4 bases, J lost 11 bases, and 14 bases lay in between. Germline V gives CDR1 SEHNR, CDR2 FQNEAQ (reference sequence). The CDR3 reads CASSYAASEQYF. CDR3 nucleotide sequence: TGTGCCAGCAGCTACGCCGCTTCTGAGCAGTACTTC.

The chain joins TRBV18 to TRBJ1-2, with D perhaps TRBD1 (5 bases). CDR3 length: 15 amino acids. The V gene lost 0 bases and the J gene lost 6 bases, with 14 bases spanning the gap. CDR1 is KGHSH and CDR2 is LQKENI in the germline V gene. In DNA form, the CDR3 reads TGTGCCAGCTCACCACCTAAACGAGGGACGGATGGCTACACCTTC. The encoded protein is CASSPPKRGTDGYTF. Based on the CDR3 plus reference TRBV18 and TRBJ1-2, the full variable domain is NAGVMQNPRHLVRRRGQEARLRCSPMKGHSHVYWYRQLPEEGLKFMVYLQKENIIDESGMPKERFSAEFPKEGPSILRIQQVVRGDSAAYFCASSPPKRGTDGYTFGSGTRLTVV.

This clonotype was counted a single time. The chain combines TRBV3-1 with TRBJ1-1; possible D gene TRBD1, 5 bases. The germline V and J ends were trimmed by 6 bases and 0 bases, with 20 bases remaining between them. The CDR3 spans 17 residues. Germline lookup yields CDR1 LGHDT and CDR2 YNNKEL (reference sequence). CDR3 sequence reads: CASSPHGGMVMNTEAFF. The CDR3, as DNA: TGTGCCAGCAGTCCTCACGGGGGAATGGTCATGAACACTGAAGCTTTCTTT.

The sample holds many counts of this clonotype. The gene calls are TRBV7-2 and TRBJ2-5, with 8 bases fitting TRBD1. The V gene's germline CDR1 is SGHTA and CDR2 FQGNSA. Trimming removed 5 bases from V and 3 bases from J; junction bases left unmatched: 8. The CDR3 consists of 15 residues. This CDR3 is CASSRSGGGEETQYF. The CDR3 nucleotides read TGTGCCAGCAGCCGATCAGGGGGCGGGGAAGAGACCCAGTACTTC. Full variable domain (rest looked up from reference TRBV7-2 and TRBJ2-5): GAGVSQSPSNKVTEKGKDVELRCDPISGHTALYWYRQSLGQGLEFLIYFQGNSAPDKSGLPSDRFSAERTGGSVSTLTIQRTQQEDSAVYLCASSRSGGGEETQYFGPGTRLLVL.

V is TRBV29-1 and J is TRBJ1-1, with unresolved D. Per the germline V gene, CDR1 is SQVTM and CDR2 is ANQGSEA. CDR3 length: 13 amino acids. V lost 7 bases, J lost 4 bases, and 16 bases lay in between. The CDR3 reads CSANSYQGTEAFF. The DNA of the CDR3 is TGCAGCGCCAACTCCTATCAAGGCACTGAAGCTTTCTTT.

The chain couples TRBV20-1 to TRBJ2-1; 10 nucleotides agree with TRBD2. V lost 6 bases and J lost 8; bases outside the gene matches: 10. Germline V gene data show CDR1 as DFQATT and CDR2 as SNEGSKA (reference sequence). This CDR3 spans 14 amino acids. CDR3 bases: TGCAGTGCAAGTATAGCGGGGGGAGTCTATGAGCAGTTCTTC. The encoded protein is CSASIAGGVYEQFF.

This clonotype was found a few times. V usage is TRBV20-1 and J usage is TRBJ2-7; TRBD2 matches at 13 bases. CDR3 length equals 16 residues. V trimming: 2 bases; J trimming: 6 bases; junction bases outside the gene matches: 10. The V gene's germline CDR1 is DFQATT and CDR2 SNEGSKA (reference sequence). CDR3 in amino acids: CSARTGGLAGEREQYF. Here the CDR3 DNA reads TGCAGTGCTAGAACGGGCGGACTAGCGGGGGAACGCGAGCAGTACTTC.

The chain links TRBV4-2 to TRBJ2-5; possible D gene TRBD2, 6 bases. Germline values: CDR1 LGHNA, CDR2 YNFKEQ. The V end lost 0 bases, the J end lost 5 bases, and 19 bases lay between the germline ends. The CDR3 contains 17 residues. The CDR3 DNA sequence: TGTGCCAGCAGCCAAGATGGTGGGGGGAGCAATGGTGAGACCCAGTACTTC. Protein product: CASSQDGGGSNGETQYF.

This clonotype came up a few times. DNA of the CDR3: TGTGCCAGCAGACGACCCGGGACAGGCCCTAGGGGTGAGCAGTTCTTC. Protein sequence: CASRRPGTGPRGEQFF. The chain joins TRBV27 to TRBJ2-1, with TRBD1 identical over 8 bases. This CDR3 contains 16 residues. CDR1 MNHEY and CDR2 SMNVEV come from the germline V gene (reference sequence). V trimming: 6 bases; J trimming: 9 bases; junction bases outside the gene matches: 16.

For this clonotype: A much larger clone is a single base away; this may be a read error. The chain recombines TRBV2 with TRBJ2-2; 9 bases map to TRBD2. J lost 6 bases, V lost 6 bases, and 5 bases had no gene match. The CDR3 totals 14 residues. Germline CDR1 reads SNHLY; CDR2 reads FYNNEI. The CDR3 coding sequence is TGTGCCAGCAGGGCCGGGACTAGCCCCGGGGAGCTGTTTTTT. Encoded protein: CASRAGTSPGELFF.

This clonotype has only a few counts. The CDR3: CASSLMSGRTEAFF. The CDR3 bases are TGCGCCAGCAGCTTGATGTCAGGGCGGACTGAAGCTTTCTTT. The rearrangement links TRBV5-1 to TRBJ1-1, with TRBD1 as a possible D gene (5 bases). The CDR3 spans 14 residues. Germline CDR1 is SGHRS and CDR2 is YFSETQ. V shed 1 base and J shed 5 bases, with 12 bases lying between them.

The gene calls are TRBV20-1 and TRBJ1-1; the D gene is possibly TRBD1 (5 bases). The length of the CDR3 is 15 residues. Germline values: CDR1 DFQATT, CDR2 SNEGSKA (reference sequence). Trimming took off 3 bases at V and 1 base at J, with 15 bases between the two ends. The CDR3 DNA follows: TGCAGTGCTAGTGTTGCAGGGTCGGGGAACACTGAAGCTTTCTTT. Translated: CSASVAGSGNTEAFF.

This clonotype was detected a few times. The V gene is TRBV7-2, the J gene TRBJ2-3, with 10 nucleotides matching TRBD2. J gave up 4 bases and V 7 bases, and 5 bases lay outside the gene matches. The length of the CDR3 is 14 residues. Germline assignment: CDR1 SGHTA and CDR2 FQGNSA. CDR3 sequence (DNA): TGTGCCAGCAAGCGGGGGGGCGGTCCAGATACGCAGTATTTT. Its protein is CASKRGGGPDTQYF.

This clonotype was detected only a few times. CDR3 region: CASRTTGQNNSPLHF. The CDR3 region has the DNA TGTGCCAGCAGGACTACGGGACAGAATAATTCACCCCTCCACTTT. J is TRBJ1-6 and V is TRBV12-3 or TRBV12-4; 7 positions match TRBD1. The V and J ends lost 6 bases and 5 bases, in that order; junction bases with no gene match: 7. The CDR3 spans 15 residues.

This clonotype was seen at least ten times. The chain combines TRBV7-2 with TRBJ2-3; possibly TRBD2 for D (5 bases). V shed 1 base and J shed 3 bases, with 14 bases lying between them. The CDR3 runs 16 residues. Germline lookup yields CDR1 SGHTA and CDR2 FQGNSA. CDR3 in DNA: TGTGCCAGCAGCTTAGTCGGCGGGCCCATAACAGATACGCAGTATTTT. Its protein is CASSLVGGPITDTQYF.

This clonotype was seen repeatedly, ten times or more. The CDR3 DNA reads TGTGCCAGCAGCTTTCCCTCCTCTCGGGGGGGTACCCAGTACTTC. It codes for CASSFPSSRGGTQYF. This chain links TRBV7-8 with TRBJ2-5; 8 positions agree with TRBD2. CDR1 and CDR2 (germline): SGHVS, FQNEAQ. This CDR3 comprises 15 residues. The V segment lost 3 bases and the J segment 8 bases; nucleotides outside the gene matches: 11.

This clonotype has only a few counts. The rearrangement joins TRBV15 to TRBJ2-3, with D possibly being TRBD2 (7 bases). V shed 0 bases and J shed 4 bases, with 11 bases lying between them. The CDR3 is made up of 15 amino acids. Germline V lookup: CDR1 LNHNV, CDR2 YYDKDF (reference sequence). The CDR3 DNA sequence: TGTGCCACCAGCAGAGAGGGGGGGGGCCCAGATACGCAGTATTTT. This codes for CATSREGGGPDTQYF.